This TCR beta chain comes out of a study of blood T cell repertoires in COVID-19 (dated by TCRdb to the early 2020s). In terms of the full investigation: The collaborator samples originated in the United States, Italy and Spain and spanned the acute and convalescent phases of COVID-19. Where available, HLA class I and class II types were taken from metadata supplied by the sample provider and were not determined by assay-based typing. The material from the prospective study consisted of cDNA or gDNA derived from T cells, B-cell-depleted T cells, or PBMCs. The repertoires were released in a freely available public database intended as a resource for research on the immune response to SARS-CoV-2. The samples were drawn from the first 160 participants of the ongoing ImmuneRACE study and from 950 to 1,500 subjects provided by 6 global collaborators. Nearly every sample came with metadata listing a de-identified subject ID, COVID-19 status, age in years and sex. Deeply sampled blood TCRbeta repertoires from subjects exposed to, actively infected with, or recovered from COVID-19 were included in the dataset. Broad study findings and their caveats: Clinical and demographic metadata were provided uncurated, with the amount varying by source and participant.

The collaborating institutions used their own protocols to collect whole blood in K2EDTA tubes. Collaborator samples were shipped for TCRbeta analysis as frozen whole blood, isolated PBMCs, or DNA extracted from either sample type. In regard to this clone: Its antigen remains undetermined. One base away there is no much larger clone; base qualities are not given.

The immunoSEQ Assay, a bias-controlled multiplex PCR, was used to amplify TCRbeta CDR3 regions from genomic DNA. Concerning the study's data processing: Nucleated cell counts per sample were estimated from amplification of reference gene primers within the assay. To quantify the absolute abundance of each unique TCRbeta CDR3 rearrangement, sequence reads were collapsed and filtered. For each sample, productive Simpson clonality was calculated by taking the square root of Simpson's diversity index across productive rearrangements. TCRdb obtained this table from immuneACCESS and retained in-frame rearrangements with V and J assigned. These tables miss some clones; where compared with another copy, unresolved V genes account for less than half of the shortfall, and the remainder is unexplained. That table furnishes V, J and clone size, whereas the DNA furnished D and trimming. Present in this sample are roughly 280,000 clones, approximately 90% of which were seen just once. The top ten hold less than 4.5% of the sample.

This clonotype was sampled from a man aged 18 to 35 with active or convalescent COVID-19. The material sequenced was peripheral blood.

The encoded CDR3 is CATSRVGRRVQYF. The nucleotide sequence is given as TGTGCCACCAGCAGAGTGGGGAGGCGAGTGCAGTATTTT. The sequence is built from TRBV15 and TRBJ2-3, and perhaps TRBD2 as D gene, on 6 matching bases. V loses 1 base, J loses 11 bases, and the germline ends lie 13 bases apart. As encoded in the germline V gene (reference sequence), CDR1 is LNHNV while CDR2 is YYDKDF. The CDR3 sequence holds 13 residues, the cysteine and phenylalanine included. The DNA shown is the 39-base CDR3, in frame from base 1.